This record looks at one TCR beta chain sequence and its context. As yet, its antigen is unknown. The V and J ends lost 2 bases and 1 base respectively, with 8 bases between them. The CDR3 has 14 amino acids. CDR1 MNHEY and CDR2 SVGAGI come from the germline V gene. Primers for the PCR totalled 60 Vbeta and 13 Jbeta. Generated by immunoSEQ multiplex PCR, the TCRdb table keeps only in-frame clones and is missing some. The data show around 100,000 clones, more than 75% seen once. The data originate from a study of cytomegalovirus exposure and HLA in healthy donors. Whole-study findings and limits: Generally TCR sequences proved uncommon, though certain public TCRs appeared in numerous donors. Among the most significant clusters, several appeared linked to common viral pathogens in a later analysis. Cytomegalovirus-associated TCR beta chains were listed, numbering some 180. An Asian-associated ancestry cluster reportedly showed fewer N-insertions than the roughly 670-donor mean in a later analysis.

The clonotype originates from a woman aged 18-29 years in good health and CMV-seropositive. Source material: PBMCs. The chain combines TRBV6-5 with TRBJ1-1; no clear D. The CDR3, as DNA: TGTGCCAGCAGTTACACCCCGGGGAACACTGAAGCTTTCTTT. It specifies CASSYTPGNTEAFF.